Listed here are 10 T cell receptor beta chains from one sample, sequenced in a study of blood T cells in healthy people across ages. A second PCR of 7 to 11 cycles used a sample-barcoded 5' primer and a J-beta primer mix. From the 5' RACE reads, TCRdb called clonotypes with MiXCR, one entry per CDR3 protein. Here the sample spans fewer than 2 million distinct CDR3 sequences, about two fifths being singletons. The sequenced sample was blood. The receptors were sampled from a human donor in good health.

In this sample, this clonotype turned up a few times. V usage is TRBV7-6 and J usage is TRBJ1-2; D not resolved. Trimming cost V 5 bases and J 5 bases, with 18 bases left between them. This CDR3 spans 15 amino acids. The germline V gene has CDR1 SGHVS and CDR2 FNYEAQ. In DNA, the CDR3 is TGTGCCAGCAGCCCGTGGTCCGCGGGTAATTATGGCTACACCTTC. Its protein is CASSPWSAGNYGYTF.

J is TRBJ2-6 and V is TRBV27; 9 bases line up with TRBD1. The CDR3 is 18 residues long. J gave up 4 bases and V 6 bases, and 13 bases lay outside the gene matches. CDR1 is MNHEY, CDR2 SMNVEV, per germline (reference sequence). CDR3 bases: TGTGCCAGCAGACGTCTGGGACAGGGTTTCGCGGGGGCCAACGTCCTGACTTTC. Translating it yields CASRRLGQGFAGANVLTF.

This clonotype was counted between two and nine times. The chain combines TRBV12-3 or TRBV12-4 with TRBJ1-1, with D unresolved. The ends were cut back, 1 base at V and 4 bases at J, with 7 bases in the middle. The CDR3 spans 13 residues. The CDR3 nucleotides are TGTGCCAGCAGTTTAGTTTTCGGCACTGAAGCTTTCTTT. Translation gives CASSLVFGTEAFF.

This clonotype was seen more than once but under ten times. The CDR3 nucleotides are TGTGCCACCCCCGATGAGATAGCCAAAAACATTCAGTACTTC. Its protein product is CATPDEIAKNIQYF. The chain carries TRBV21-1 and TRBJ2-4; TRBD1 is taken as the D call from the table, unchecked against the DNA. TRBV21-1 represents a pseudogene. This CDR3 comprises 14 residues.

The V and J genes are TRBV7-6 and TRBJ1-4; D may be TRBD1 (5 bases). Germline-derived CDR1 and CDR2 are SGHVS and FNYEAQ. V dropped 1 base and J dropped 3 bases, with 12 bases sitting between them. The CDR3 is 16 amino acids. The CDR3 loop is CASSLGTRGSNEKLFF. The CDR3 nucleotides are TGTGCCAGCAGCTTAGGGACAAGGGGCTCTAATGAAAAACTGTTTTTT.

In its sample, this clonotype was seen a few times. This sequence joins TRBV6-2 or TRBV6-3 and TRBJ2-7; a possible D gene is TRBD2 (5 bases). Trimming stripped 1 base from V and 3 bases from J, with 10 bases between. The CDR3 covers 14 residues. Germline lookup yields CDR1 MNHEY and CDR2 SVGEGT. This chain's CDR3 is CASSYLSGVYEQYF. Here the CDR3 DNA reads TGTGCCAGCAGTTACTTATCCGGGGTCTACGAGCAGTACTTC.

The chain uses TRBV7-2 and TRBJ2-1; weak D call: TRBD2 (5 bases). Trimming cost V 2 bases and J 2 bases, with 10 bases left between them. Germline V gene data show CDR1 as SGHTA and CDR2 as FQGNSA. This CDR3 has 15 residues. CDR3 residues: CASSLTGVPYNEQFF. The CDR3 DNA reads as TGTGCCAGCAGCTTAACCGGGGTGCCCTACAATGAGCAGTTCTTC.

This rearrangement joins TRBV20-1 to TRBJ2-4, with D perhaps TRBD2 (7 bases). The CDR3 spans 15 residues. V gave up 0 bases and J gave up 6 bases, with 15 bases separating them. The germline V gene has CDR1 DFQATT and CDR2 SNEGSKA (reference sequence). CDR3 sequence reads: CSARDWGGGGNIQYF. The CDR3 region has the DNA TGCAGTGCTAGAGACTGGGGCGGGGGCGGAAACATTCAGTACTTC.

This sequence joins TRBV29-1 and TRBJ2-5, with D possibly matching TRBD2 (6 bases). The CDR3 has 15 residues. V lost 2 bases, J lost 11 bases, and 24 bases lay in between. Germline V lookup: CDR1 SQVTM, CDR2 ANQGSEA. In nucleotides, the CDR3 is TGCAGCGTTGAATGGCGGGACCCCCCAATGGGTGAGCAGTACTTC. Protein product: CSVEWRDPPMGEQYF.

The CDR3 protein is CSARDPAGGHANTGELFF. In nucleotides, the CDR3 is TGCAGTGCTAGAGATCCTGCGGGGGGTCACGCGAACACCGGGGAGCTGTTTTTT. The chain carries TRBV20-1 and TRBJ2-2, with 8 bases that match TRBD2. Trimming removed 0 bases from V and 0 bases from J; junction bases left unmatched: 9. The CDR3 contains 18 residues. Per the germline V gene, CDR1 is DFQATT and CDR2 is SNEGSKA (reference sequence).